This TCR beta chain was recovered during a study of T cells after yellow fever vaccination. On the study more broadly: SMART-Seq v4 Ultra Low Input prepared the low-cell-number fractions. Findings of the study overall: Contaminants from the bulk population, in the form of abundant clonotypes, could be found in FACS-sorted repertoires.

Via MiXCR, TCRdb re-called the 5' RACE reads, giving one row per CDR3 protein. This table holds 100,000 to 150,000 distinct CDR3 sequences, about 7% found once. Deletions cut 6 bases from V and 4 bases from J, with 10 bases between. The CDR3 consists of 13 residues. Germline V gives CDR1 MNHEY, CDR2 SVGAGI. Many counts were recorded for this clonotype. Its specificity is not known. The sequences come from CD4+ T cells sorted from PBMCs, collected 9 to 10 days after the first yellow fever vaccination. The chain employs TRBV6-5 and TRBJ2-1; no clear D. This receptor was obtained from a young man who received the YFV17D yellow fever vaccine. CDR3 in DNA: TGTGCCAGCAGGGCGGTGGGGTACAATGAGCAGTTCTTC. It translates to CASRAVGYNEQFF.